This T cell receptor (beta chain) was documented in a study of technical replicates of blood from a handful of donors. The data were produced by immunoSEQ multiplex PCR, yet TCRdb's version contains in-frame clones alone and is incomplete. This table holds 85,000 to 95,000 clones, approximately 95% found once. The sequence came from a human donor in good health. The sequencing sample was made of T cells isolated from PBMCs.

For the CDR3, the DNA is TGTGCCAGCAGCTTAGGGACAGGGGCTAGCACAGATACGCAGTATTTT. Protein product: CASSLGTGASTDTQYF. The chain links TRBV13 to TRBJ2-3, with 8 positions matching TRBD1. Germline trimming cut 0 bases from V and 0 bases from J; bases unmatched to any gene: 2. Germline assignment: CDR1 PRHDT and CDR2 FYEKMQ (reference sequence). This CDR3 spans 16 amino acids.